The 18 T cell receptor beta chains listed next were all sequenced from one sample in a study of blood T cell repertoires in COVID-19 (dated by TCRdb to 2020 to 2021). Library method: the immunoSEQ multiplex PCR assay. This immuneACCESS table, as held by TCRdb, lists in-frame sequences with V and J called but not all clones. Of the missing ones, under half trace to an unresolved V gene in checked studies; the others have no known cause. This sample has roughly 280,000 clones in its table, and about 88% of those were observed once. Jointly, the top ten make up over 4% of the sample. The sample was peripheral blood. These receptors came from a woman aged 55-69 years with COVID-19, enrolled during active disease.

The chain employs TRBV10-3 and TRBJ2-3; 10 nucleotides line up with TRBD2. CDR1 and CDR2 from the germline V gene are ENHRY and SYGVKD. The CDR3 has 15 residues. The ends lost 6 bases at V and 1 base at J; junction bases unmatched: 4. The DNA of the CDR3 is TGTGCCATCAGCCTAGCGGGAGCAGGCACAGATACGCAGTATTTT. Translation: CAISLAGAGTDTQYF.

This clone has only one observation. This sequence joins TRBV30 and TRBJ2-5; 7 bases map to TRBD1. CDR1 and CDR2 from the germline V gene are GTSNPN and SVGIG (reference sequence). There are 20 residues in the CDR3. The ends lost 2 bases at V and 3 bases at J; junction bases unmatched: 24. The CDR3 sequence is CAWSPPRQGTRISGEETQYF. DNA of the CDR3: TGTGCCTGGAGTCCCCCTCGACAGGGAACCCGAATCAGCGGAGAAGAGACCCAGTACTTC.

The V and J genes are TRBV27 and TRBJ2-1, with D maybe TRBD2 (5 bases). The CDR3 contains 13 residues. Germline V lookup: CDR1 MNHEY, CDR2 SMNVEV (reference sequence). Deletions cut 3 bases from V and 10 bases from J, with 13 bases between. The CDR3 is CASSFSSGMEQFF. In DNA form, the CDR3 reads TGTGCCAGCAGTTTTTCTTCCGGGATGGAGCAGTTCTTC.

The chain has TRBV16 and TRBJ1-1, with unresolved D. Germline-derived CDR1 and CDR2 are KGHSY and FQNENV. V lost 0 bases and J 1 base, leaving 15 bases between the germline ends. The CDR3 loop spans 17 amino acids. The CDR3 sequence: CASSQSGYGISNTEAFF. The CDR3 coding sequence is TGTGCCAGCAGCCAATCGGGTTACGGGATTTCGAACACTGAAGCTTTCTTT.

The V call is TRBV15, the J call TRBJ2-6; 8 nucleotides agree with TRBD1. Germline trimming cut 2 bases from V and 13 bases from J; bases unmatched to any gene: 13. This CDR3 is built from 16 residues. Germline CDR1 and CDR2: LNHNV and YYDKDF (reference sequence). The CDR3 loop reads CATSRRMGTGLIVLTF. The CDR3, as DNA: TGTGCCACCAGCAGACGCATGGGGACAGGTCTTATAGTCCTGACTTTC.

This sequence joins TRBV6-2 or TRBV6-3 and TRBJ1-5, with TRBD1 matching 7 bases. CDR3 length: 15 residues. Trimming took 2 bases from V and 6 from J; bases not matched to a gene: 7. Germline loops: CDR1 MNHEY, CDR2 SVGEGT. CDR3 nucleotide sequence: TGTGCCAGCAGTTACAAGGGGGCTTGGGCTCAGCCCCAGCATTTT. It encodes CASSYKGAWAQPQHF.

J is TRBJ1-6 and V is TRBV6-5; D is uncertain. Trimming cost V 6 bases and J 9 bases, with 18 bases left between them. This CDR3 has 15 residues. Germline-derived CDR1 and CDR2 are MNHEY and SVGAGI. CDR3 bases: TGTGCCAGCAGCCCACGTGCGGAATCCGGTTCACCCCTCCACTTT. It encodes CASSPRAESGSPLHF.

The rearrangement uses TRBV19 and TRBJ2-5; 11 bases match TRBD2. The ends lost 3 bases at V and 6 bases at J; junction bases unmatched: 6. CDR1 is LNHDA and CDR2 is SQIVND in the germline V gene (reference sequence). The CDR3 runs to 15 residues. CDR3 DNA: TGTGCCAGTAGTATGGGACTAGCGGCATACCAGACCCAGTACTTC. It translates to CASSMGLAAYQTQYF.

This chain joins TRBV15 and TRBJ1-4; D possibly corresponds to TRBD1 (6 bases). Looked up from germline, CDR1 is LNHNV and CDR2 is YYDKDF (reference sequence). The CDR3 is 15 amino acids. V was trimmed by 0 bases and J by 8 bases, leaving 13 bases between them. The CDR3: CATSRDGRQGEKLFF. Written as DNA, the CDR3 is TGTGCCACCAGCAGAGATGGTCGCCAGGGGGAAAAACTGTTTTTT.

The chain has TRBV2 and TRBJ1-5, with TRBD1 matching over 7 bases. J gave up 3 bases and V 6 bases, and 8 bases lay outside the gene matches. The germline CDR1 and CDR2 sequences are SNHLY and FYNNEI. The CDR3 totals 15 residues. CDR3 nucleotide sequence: TGTGCCAGCAGACCTACAGGGGCTTACAATCAGCCCCAGCATTTT. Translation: CASRPTGAYNQPQHF.

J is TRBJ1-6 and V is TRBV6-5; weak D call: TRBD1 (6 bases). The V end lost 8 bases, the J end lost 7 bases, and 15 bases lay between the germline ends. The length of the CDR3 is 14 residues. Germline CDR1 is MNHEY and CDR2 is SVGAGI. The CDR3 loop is CASWSGTPNSPLHF. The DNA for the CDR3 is TGTGCCAGCTGGTCCGGGACACCGAATTCACCCCTCCACTTT.

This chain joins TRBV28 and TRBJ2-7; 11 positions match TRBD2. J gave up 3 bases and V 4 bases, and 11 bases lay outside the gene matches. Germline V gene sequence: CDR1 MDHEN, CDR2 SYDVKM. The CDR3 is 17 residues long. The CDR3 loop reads CASSSTAGTSGIYEQYF. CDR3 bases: TGTGCCAGCAGTTCTACGGCCGGGACTAGCGGAATCTACGAGCAGTACTTC.

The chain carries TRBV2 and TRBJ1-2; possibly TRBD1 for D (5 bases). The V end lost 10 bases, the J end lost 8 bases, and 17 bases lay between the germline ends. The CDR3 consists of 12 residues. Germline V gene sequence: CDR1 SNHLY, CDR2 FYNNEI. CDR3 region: CATTREGYGYTF. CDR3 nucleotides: TGTGCCACCACCCGGGAGGGGTACGGCTACACCTTC.

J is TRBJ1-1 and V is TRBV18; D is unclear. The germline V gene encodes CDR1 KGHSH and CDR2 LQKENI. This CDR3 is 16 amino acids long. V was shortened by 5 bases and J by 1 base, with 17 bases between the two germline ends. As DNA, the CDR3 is TGTGCCAGCTCAGTTACCCGGAGCCGGGAGAACACTGAAGCTTTCTTT. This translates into CASSVTRSRENTEAFF. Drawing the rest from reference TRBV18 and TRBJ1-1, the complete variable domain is NAGVMQNPRHLVRRRGQEARLRCSPMKGHSHVYWYRQLPEEGLKFMVYLQKENIIDESGMPKERFSAEFPKEGPSILRIQQVVRGDSAAYFCASSVTRSRENTEAFFGQGTRLTVV.

The CDR3 reads CAWSRGGEDQPQHF. DNA for the CDR3: TGTGCCTGGAGTAGAGGAGGGGAGGATCAGCCCCAGCATTTT. This chain links TRBV30 with TRBJ1-5; the D gene is possibly TRBD1 (5 bases). Trimming cost V 2 bases and J 5 bases, with 13 bases left between them. Germline CDR1 is GTSNPN and CDR2 is SVGIG (reference sequence). CDR3 length: 14 amino acids.

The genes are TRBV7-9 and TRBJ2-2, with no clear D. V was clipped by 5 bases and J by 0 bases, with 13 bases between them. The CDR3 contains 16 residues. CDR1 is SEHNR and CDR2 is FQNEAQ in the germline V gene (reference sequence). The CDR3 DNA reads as TGTGCCAGCAGCCCGCGTGGCAGGACGAACACCGGGGAGCTGTTTTTT. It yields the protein CASSPRGRTNTGELFF.

The CDR3 loop reads CASSYQQATYGYTF. CDR3 nucleotide sequence: TGTGCCAGCAGTTACCAACAGGCCACCTATGGCTACACCTTC. This rearrangement joins TRBV6-5 to TRBJ1-2, with a tentative D call TRBD1 (5 bases). Germline V CDR1 and CDR2: MNHEY, SVGAGI. The CDR3 sequence is 14 residues long. V lost 2 bases to trimming and J lost 4 bases, with 11 bases between them.

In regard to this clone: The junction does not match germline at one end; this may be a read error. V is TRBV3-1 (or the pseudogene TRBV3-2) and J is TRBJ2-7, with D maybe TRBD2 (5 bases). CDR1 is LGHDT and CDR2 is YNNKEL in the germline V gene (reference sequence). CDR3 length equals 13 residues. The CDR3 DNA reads TGTGCCAGCACCCAAATCGGAGGTTACGAGCAGTACTTC. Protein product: CASTQIGGYEQYF.